This paragraph reports one T cell receptor beta chain. Its antigen is unidentified. The data were produced by immunoSEQ multiplex PCR, yet TCRdb's version contains in-frame clones alone and is incomplete. The data show under 25,000 clones, roughly 80% seen once. Trimming cost V 1 base and J 7 bases; bases outside gene matches: 10. Germline CDR1 is SEHNR and CDR2 is FQNEAQ (reference sequence). The CDR3 totals 15 residues. The data are from a study of OX40 agonist ivuxolimab in advanced cancers. Study outcomes and limitations: Expanded peripheral T cells had an undetermined antigen specificity.

Specimen: CD4+ or CD8+ T cells sorted from blood, collected in a trial of the OX40 agonist ivuxolimab. This sequence joins TRBV7-9 and TRBJ2-7, with 7 bases aligning to TRBD2. The TCR sequence derives from an adult with an advanced solid tumor such as melanoma, head and neck, liver or kidney cancer. CDR3 sequence (DNA): TGTGCCAGCAGCTTAGGCGGGAGTAGGGAGAAGGAGCAGTACTTC. As protein: CASSLGGSREKEQYF.